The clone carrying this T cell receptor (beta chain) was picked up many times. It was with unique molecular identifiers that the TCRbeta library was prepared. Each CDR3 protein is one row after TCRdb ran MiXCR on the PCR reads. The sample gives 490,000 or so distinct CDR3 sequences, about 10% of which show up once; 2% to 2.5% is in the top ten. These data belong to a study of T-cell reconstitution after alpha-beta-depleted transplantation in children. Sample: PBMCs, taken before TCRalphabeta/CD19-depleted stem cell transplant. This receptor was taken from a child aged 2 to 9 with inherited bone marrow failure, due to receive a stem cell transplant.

The CDR3 reads CASRPVGGANVLTF. CDR3 nucleotides: TGTGCCAGCAGACCCGTGGGCGGGGCCAACGTCCTGACTTTC. This chain connects TRBV27 to TRBJ2-6; D not resolved. CDR3 length: 14 residues. CDR1 is MNHEY and CDR2 is SMNVEV in the germline V gene (reference sequence). V was clipped by 6 bases and J by 4 bases, with 10 bases between them.